A selection of T cell receptor beta chains follows, all from one sample in a study of cytomegalovirus exposure and HLA in healthy donors. The table came from immunoSEQ multiplex PCR; TCRdb's copy has only in-frame clones and leaves some out. The table records tens of thousands of clones, around three quarters of them present only once. The specimen sequenced was PBMCs. These receptors all stem from an older woman in good health and CMV-seropositive. Both conserved end residues are part of each CDR3. The D gene is left open where the match is weak. The size field is filled for only some rows; it gives once, few, many or a size class.

j_call d_call v_call clone_size cdr3_nt cdr3_aa
TRBJ2-3 TRBD2 TRBV28 NA TGTGCCAGCAGAGCCCTATCTAGCGGGACTAGCACAGATACGCAGTATTTT CASRALSSGTSTDTQYF
TRBJ2-5 NA TRBV9 NA TGTGCCAGCAGCGTAGCTGAGGGTCCCCGGGAGACCCAGTACTTC CASSVAEGPRETQYF
TRBJ2-1 NA TRBV28 NA TGTGCCAGCATCTTGACTGACGCTCGAGATGAGCAGTTCTTC CASILTDARDEQFF
TRBJ1-1 NA TRBV7-6 NA TGTGCCAGCAGCTCCCAGGGGATGAACACTGAAGCTTTCTTT CASSSQGMNTEAFF
TRBJ1-1 NA TRBV30 NA TGTGCCTGGAGGCGAGGGTACACTGAAGCTTTCTTT CAWRRGYTEAFF
TRBJ2-5 NA TRBV6-1 NA TGTGCCAGCAGTGAAGCGACAGGCGGGGAGACCCAGTACTTC CASSEATGGETQYF
TRBJ1-3 NA TRBV6-8 NA TGTGCCAGCAGTTCCCCGGGAACCGACGAAAACACCATATATTTT CASSSPGTDENTIYF
TRBJ2-2 NA TRBV2 NA TGTGCCAGCAGCCCATACAGGGATGACGGGGAGCTGTTTTTT CASSPYRDDGELFF
TRBJ2-1 NA TRBV4-3 NA TGCGCCAGCAGCCAAGATGGGAACAGGTACAATGAGCAGTTCTTC CASSQDGNRYNEQFF
TRBJ2-3 NA TRBV5-6 NA TGTGCCAGCAGCCCGCTTACAGGGGAGGCAGATACGCAGTATTTT CASSPLTGEADTQYF
TRBJ2-5 TRBD1 TRBV27 NA TGTGCCAGCGCCGGGACAGTCCAAGAGACCCAGTACTTC CASAGTVQETQYF
TRBJ2-7 TRBD1 TRBV9 NA TGTGCCAGCAGCCCAGACAGGGGGGCCGAGCAGTACTTC CASSPDRGAEQYF
TRBJ1-1 TRBD1 TRBV15 NA TGTGCCACCAGCAGAGTACTCGGACAGGCGGCCGCCTGGGAAGCTTTCTTT CATSRVLGQAAAWEAFF
TRBJ1-5 TRBD1 TRBV27 few TGTGCCAGCAGACCGGGAACAGGGGGATCTCAGCCCCAGCATTTT CASRPGTGGSQPQHF
TRBJ1-1 NA TRBV5-1 few TGCGCCACCAGCTTGCAGCGGGAGCGGACTGAAGCTTTCTTT CATSLQRERTEAFF
TRBJ1-2 NA TRBV5-1 NA TGCGCCAGCACCCTACTAGGAGACAACTATGGCTACACCTTC CASTLLGDNYGYTF
TRBJ2-7 TRBD1 TRBV5-8 NA TGTGCCAGCAGCGCACAGGGGGACTACGAGCAGTACTTC CASSAQGDYEQYF
TRBJ2-1 TRBD1 TRBV5-4 NA TGTGCCAGCAGCCGGGGACAGGGGTACAATGAGCAGTTCTTC CASSRGQGYNEQFF
TRBJ2-2 NA TRBV2 NA TGTGCCAGCAGTGGGGCATACTCGAACACCGGGGAGCTGTTTTTT CASSGAYSNTGELFF
TRBJ2-7 TRBD1 TRBV18 NA TGTGCCAGCTCACCGGAGGCCGTAGGGGGCCACGAGCAGTACTTC CASSPEAVGGHEQYF
TRBJ2-1 NA TRBV7-6 NA TGTGCCAGCAGCTTAGTCTCTAGTCGTGGGAATGAGCAGTTCTTC CASSLVSSRGNEQFF
TRBJ2-7 NA TRBV28 NA TGTGCCAGCAGTTTAACTTTATCCTACGAGCAGTACTTC CASSLTLSYEQYF
TRBJ2-1 NA TRBV12-5 NA TGTGCTAGTGGTTTGGTACTAACCGCAGGGGTAGATGAGCAGTTCTTC CASGLVLTAGVDEQFF
TRBJ2-2 TRBD2 TRBV9 NA TGTGCCAGCAGCGTGGAAGGACTAGCGGCCGGGGAGCTGTTTTTT CASSVEGLAAGELFF
TRBJ1-6 TRBD1 TRBV2 NA TGTGCCAGCCGGGACAGGAATTCACCCCTCCACTTT CASRDRNSPLHF
TRBJ1-4 TRBD1 TRBV14 NA TGTGCCAGCAGCCGGGGGGACAGCCTTAATGAAAAACTGTTTTTT CASSRGDSLNEKLFF
TRBJ2-1 TRBD2 TRBV27 NA TGTGCCAGCAGTTCCTCCTTCGAAAAGCGGGGGAGATACCATGAGCAGTTCTTC CASSSSFEKRGRYHEQFF
TRBJ1-1 NA TRBV7-9 NA TGTGCCAGCAGCTTCCAACAGCTCGAACGTGAAGCTTTCTTT CASSFQQLEREAFF
TRBJ1-2 TRBD1 TRBV7-9 NA TGTGCCAGCAGCCTATCAGGCCGGGACAGGGGATTTGGCTACACCTTC CASSLSGRDRGFGYTF
TRBJ2-6 NA TRBV9 NA TGTGCCAGCAGCGGGGGGGGCAGTGTGGCGTCTGGGGCCAACGTCCTGACTTTC CASSGGGSVASGANVLTF
TRBJ2-7 TRBD2 TRBV6-6 NA TGTGCCAGCAGTTTTCTAGCGGGGGCCTACGAGCAGTACTTC CASSFLAGAYEQYF
TRBJ1-1 NA TRBV7-2 NA TGTGCCAGCAGCCCTGTGGGTGGGAGGACTGAAGCTTTCTTT CASSPVGGRTEAFF
TRBJ1-1 TRBD1 TRBV19 NA TGTGCCAGTAGTCCCGGGACAGGGGCTAACACTGAAGCTTTCTTT CASSPGTGANTEAFF
TRBJ1-1 TRBD1 TRBV4-3 NA TGCGCCAGCAGCCAGCCACAGGGGGAGAACACTGAAGCTTTCTTT CASSQPQGENTEAFF
TRBJ1-2 NA TRBV7-9 NA TGTGCCAGCAGCTTTGGGGGGAAGGATGGCTACACCTTC CASSFGGKDGYTF
TRBJ1-5 NA TRBV21-1 NA TGTGCCAGCAGCAAATATAAGGACAGGTGTTGCGGCAATCAGCCCCAGCATTTT CASSKYKDRCCGNQPQHF
TRBJ1-3 NA TRBV7-3 once TGTGCCAGCAGCCCCCAGGGAGGGGGAAACACCATATATTTT CASSPQGGGNTIYF
TRBJ2-1 NA TRBV7-9 few TGTGCCAGCAGCCTGGGGCCCCTAAGGGATGAGCAGTTCTTC CASSLGPLRDEQFF
TRBJ1-1 TRBD1 TRBV27 few TGTGCCAGCAGTTCCCTGACAGGGGGCTCGAGGGGAGTTACTGAAGCTTTCTTT CASSSLTGGSRGVTEAFF
TRBJ1-5 NA TRBV30 NA TGTGCCTGGACCCCAGGGAGCAATCAGCCCCAGCATTTT CAWTPGSNQPQHF
TRBJ2-5 NA TRBV30 NA TGTGCCCGACAGGCGGAGAACCAAGAGACCCAGTACTTC CARQAENQETQYF
TRBJ1-6 NA TRBV30 NA TGTGCCTGGAGTGACACGTTAAATTCACCCCTCCACTTT CAWSDTLNSPLHF
TRBJ2-1 TRBD2 TRBV19 NA TGTGCCAGTAGTGTTAGCGGGGGGGCGTGGAATGAGCAGTTCTTC CASSVSGGAWNEQFF
TRBJ2-3 NA TRBV5-4 once TGTGCCAGCAGTCTCGATCCGACAAGCACAGATACGCAGTATTTT CASSLDPTSTDTQYF
TRBJ1-5 NA TRBV12-5 NA TGTGCTAGTGGTTTCGGGGACGGGGGGCGTCAGCCCCAGCATTTT CASGFGDGGRQPQHF
TRBJ2-2 TRBD1 TRBV14 NA TGTGCCAGCAGAGCAGGGGGTTTGAACACCGGGGAGCTGTTTTTT CASRAGGLNTGELFF
TRBJ2-1 TRBD2 TRBV7-7 NA TGTGCCAGCAGCCCTAGACTAGCGGGGGCCGATTGGAATGAGCAGTTCTTC CASSPRLAGADWNEQFF
TRBJ2-1 TRBD2 TRBV4-3 NA TGCGCCAGCAGCCCTCTTATCACTAGCGGGGGGGACAATGAGCAGTTCTTC CASSPLITSGGDNEQFF
TRBJ2-1 NA TRBV5-4 NA TGTGCCAGCAGCCAGGCGGGGGACAACAATGAGCAGTTCTTC CASSQAGDNNEQFF
TRBJ1-2 TRBD1 TRBV2 NA TGTGCCAGCAGGACAGGGGTTGGCGACTATGGCTACACCTTC CASRTGVGDYGYTF
TRBJ2-2 NA TRBV10-1 NA TGCGCCAGCAGTGAGCAGAACACCGGGGAGCTGTTTTTT CASSEQNTGELFF
TRBJ1-2 TRBD1 TRBV28 NA TGTGCCAGCAGTTCGCTATCGGGACAGCCCTATGGCTACACCTTC CASSSLSGQPYGYTF
TRBJ2-7 TRBD1 TRBV5-5 NA TGTGCCAGCAGCTTACAGGGGGTCTCCTACGAGCAGTACTTC CASSLQGVSYEQYF
TRBJ2-7 NA TRBV27 NA TGTGCCAGCAGGACCCTTGGGACATATTACGAGCAGTACTTC CASRTLGTYYEQYF